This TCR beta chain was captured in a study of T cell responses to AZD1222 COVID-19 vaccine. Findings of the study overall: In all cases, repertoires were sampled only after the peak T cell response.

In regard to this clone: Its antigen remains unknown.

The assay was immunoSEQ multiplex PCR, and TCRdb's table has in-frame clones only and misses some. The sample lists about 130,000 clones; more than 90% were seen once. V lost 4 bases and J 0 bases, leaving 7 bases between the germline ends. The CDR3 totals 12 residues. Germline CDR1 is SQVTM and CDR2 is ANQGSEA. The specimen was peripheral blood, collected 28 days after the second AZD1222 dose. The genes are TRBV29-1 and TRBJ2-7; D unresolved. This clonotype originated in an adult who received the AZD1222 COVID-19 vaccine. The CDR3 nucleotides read TGCAGCGTTGTTGGGAACTCCTACGAGCAGTACTTC. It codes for CSVVGNSYEQYF.